This TCR beta chain stems from a study of T cells in Graves' hyperthyroidism and ophthalmopathy. Many counts were recorded for this clonotype. It was RNA transcripts that yielded the amplified TCR beta CDR3 regions. With the HTBI primer set, the TCR CDR3 went through a first round of RT-PCR. A single record per CDR3 protein comes from TCRdb applying MiXCR to the multiplex PCR reads. The table records about 200,000 distinct CDR3 sequences, over 15% of them present only once. V lost 4 bases, J lost 7 bases, and 11 bases lay in between. Looked up from germline, CDR1 is SNHLY and CDR2 is FYNNEI. This CDR3 region has 13 residues.

The sequenced sample was blood. V and J are TRBV2 and TRBJ1-5; no firm D call. The origin of this receptor is a man aged 50 or older with Graves' hyperthyroidism. This chain's CDR3 is CASSVAGRQPQHF. The CDR3, as DNA: TGTGCCAGCAGTGTTGCAGGCCGGCAGCCCCAGCATTTT.